This is a list of T cell receptor beta chains from one sample in a study of T cells in localized non-small cell lung cancer. Sequenced by immunoSEQ multiplex PCR; TCRdb stores in-frame clones only, minus some. The table has some 33,000 clones, about 80% seen once. The sample was peripheral blood, taken before any cancer treatment. The receptors were sampled from an older male donor with stage III squamous cell lung carcinoma. Both conserved end residues are part of each CDR3. D genes are given only for firm matches. Only some rows state a clone size, as once, few, many or a class for expanded clones.

cdr3_length | j_call | clone_size | d_call | v_call | cdr3_aa | cdr3_nt
13 | TRBJ1-2 | . | . | TRBV6-5 | CASSREGRLGYTF | TGTGCCAGCAGCAGGGAGGGGAGGTTGGGCTACACCTTC
15 | TRBJ1-4 | . | . | TRBV27 | CASSVTGNPNEKLFF | TGTGCCAGCAGTGTTACAGGGAACCCCAATGAAAAACTGTTTTTT
15 | TRBJ2-7 | medium-sized | TRBD2 | TRBV28 | CASSYTSGSASGQYF | TGTGCCAGCAGTTACACTAGCGGGTCCGCCTCAGGGCAGTACTTC
16 | TRBJ2-2 | . | . | TRBV15 | CATSRGSLANTGELFF | TGTGCCACCAGCAGAGGAAGCCTAGCGAACACCGGGGAGCTGTTTTTT
17 | TRBJ1-2 | . | . | TRBV2 | CASSQPGQGPPAYGYTF | TGTGCCAGCAGCCAACCGGGACAAGGGCCGCCTGCCTATGGCTACACCTTC
15 | TRBJ1-1 | . | TRBD1 | TRBV6-5 | CASSPPGGGRGEAFF | TGTGCCAGCAGCCCCCCCGGAGGGGGCAGGGGTGAAGCTTTCTTT
16 | TRBJ2-3 | . | TRBD1 | TRBV27 | CASSAWDRGSTDTQYF | TGTGCCAGCAGTGCTTGGGACAGGGGAAGCACAGATACGCAGTATTTT
11 | TRBJ1-2 | . | . | TRBV29-1 | CSTPGIYGYTF | TGCAGCACCCCCGGGATATATGGCTACACCTTC
17 | TRBJ1-5 | . | TRBD1 | TRBV7-8 | CASSTGLGQRGNQPQHF | TGTGCCAGCAGCACGGGCCTGGGACAGAGGGGCAATCAGCCCCAGCATTTT
13 | TRBJ2-1 | . | . | TRBV7-2 | CASSSVQYNEQFF | TGTGCCAGCAGCTCCGTTCAATACAATGAGCAGTTCTTC
14 | TRBJ2-3 | . | . | TRBV6-5 | CAWGHTVTPDTQYF | TGTGCCTGGGGGCATACAGTCACACCCGATACGCAGTATTTT
15 | TRBJ1-5 | medium-sized | . | TRBV7-9 | CASSNSAGSNQPQHF | TGTGCCAGCAGCAATTCGGCCGGTAGCAATCAGCCCCAGCATTTT
14 | TRBJ1-1 | . | TRBD1 | TRBV5-4 | CASRKGQLNTEAFF | TGTGCCAGCAGAAAGGGACAGCTAAACACTGAAGCTTTCTTT
13 | TRBJ2-7 | . | TRBD1 | TRBV18 | CASSPTGVYEQYF | TGTGCCAGCTCACCGACAGGGGTATACGAGCAGTACTTC
18 | TRBJ1-1 | . | . | TRBV28 | CASSFPAGTSRPNTEAFF | TGTGCCAGCAGTTTTCCGGCCGGGACCTCGCGGCCAAACACTGAAGCTTTCTTT
13 | TRBJ1-2 | . | . | TRBV6-5 | CASTDSEIYGYTF | TGTGCCAGCACTGACAGCGAAATCTATGGCTACACCTTC
15 | TRBJ2-1 | . | TRBD1 | TRBV28 | CASRPGTGDTNEQFF | TGTGCCAGCAGGCCCGGGACAGGGGACACCAATGAGCAGTTCTTC
13 | TRBJ2-5 | . | . | TRBV30 | CACTGGPLETQYF | TGTGCCTGTACTGGAGGGCCATTGGAGACCCAGTACTTC
14 | TRBJ2-5 | . | TRBD2 | TRBV5-4 | CASSLPGLQETQYF | TGTGCCAGCAGCTTACCGGGACTACAGGAGACCCAGTACTTC
13 | TRBJ1-6 | medium-sized | . | TRBV6-6 | CASSYLGDSPLHF | TGTGCCAGCAGTTACCTGGGGGATTCACCCCTCCACTTT
14 | TRBJ1-4 | . | . | TRBV6-5 | CASMRTRANEKLFF | TGTGCCAGCATGAGGACACGGGCTAATGAAAAACTGTTTTTT
12 | TRBJ2-3 | . | . | TRBV7-2 | CASSYSTDTQYF | TGTGCCAGCAGCTACAGCACAGATACGCAGTATTTT
14 | TRBJ2-5 | . | . | TRBV19 | CASSGVTVQETQYF | TGTGCCAGTTCTGGGGTGACAGTCCAAGAGACCCAGTACTTC
15 | TRBJ2-7 | . | . | TRBV15 | CATSREGWGDYEQYF | TGTGCCACCAGCAGAGAGGGGTGGGGCGACTACGAGCAGTACTTC
14 | TRBJ1-2 | . | TRBD1 | TRBV30 | CAWRENRGYYGYTF | TGTGCCTGGAGGGAGAACAGGGGCTACTATGGCTACACCTTC
17 | TRBJ1-4 | few | . | TRBV7-2 | CASSLGGRGRANEKLFF | TGTGCCAGCAGCTTAGGGGGCAGGGGACGGGCTAATGAAAAACTGTTTTTT
20 | TRBJ2-7 | . | TRBD1 | TRBV28 | CASSLNRRDRFPAAAYEQYF | TGTGCCAGCAGTTTAAACCGCCGGGACAGGTTCCCCGCTGCGGCCTACGAGCAGTACTTC
16 | TRBJ1-2 | . | . | TRBV21-1 | CASSRPGGSWTHGYTF | TGTGCCAGCAGCAGGCCCGGGGGGAGTTGGACCCATGGCTACACCTTC
14 | TRBJ2-7 | . | TRBD2 | TRBV6-1 | CASSGGSGRDEQYF | TGTGCCAGCAGTGGGGGTAGCGGGAGAGACGAGCAGTACTTC
14 | TRBJ2-3 | . | . | TRBV18 | CASSLASGTDTQYF | TGTGCCAGCTCACTCGCTAGCGGCACAGATACGCAGTATTTT
16 | TRBJ2-7 | . | TRBD2 | TRBV5-3 | CARSLLRLAGPYEQYF | TGTGCCAGAAGCTTGCTCCGGCTAGCGGGCCCCTACGAGCAGTACTTC
14 | TRBJ2-3 | . | . | TRBV2 | CASSDQRHTDTQYF | TGTGCCAGCAGTGACCAGCGGCACACAGATACGCAGTATTTT
16 | TRBJ2-5 | . | TRBD2 | TRBV27 | CASSLMGGGIQETQYF | TGTGCCAGCAGTTTAATGGGCGGGGGAATCCAAGAGACCCAGTACTTC
14 | TRBJ2-5 | . | . | TRBV7-3 | CASSLTGRRETQYF | TGTGCCAGCAGCTTAACGGGTAGGAGAGAGACCCAGTACTTC
18 | TRBJ1-2 | . | TRBD1 | TRBV18 | CASSPLGPGQGADYGYTF | TGTGCCAGCTCACCTCTCGGGCCGGGACAGGGGGCGGACTATGGCTACACCTTC
16 | TRBJ1-2 | . | . | TRBV18 | CASSVEAGRINYGYTF | TGTGCCAGCTCCGTCGAGGCGGGTAGGATTAACTATGGCTACACCTTC
15 | TRBJ2-1 | . | TRBD1 | TRBV7-7 | CASSFERTGNNEQFF | TGTGCCAGCAGCTTCGAAAGGACAGGGAACAATGAGCAGTTCTTC
15 | TRBJ1-5 | once | . | TRBV19 | CASSPQVTFNQPQHF | TGTGCCAGTAGTCCCCAGGTGACATTCAATCAGCCCCAGCATTTT
13 | TRBJ2-3 | . | . | TRBV12-5 | CATGDSNTDTQYF | TGTGCTACCGGGGACTCCAACACAGATACGCAGTATTTT
12 | TRBJ2-3 | once | . | TRBV11-3 | CASSSGADTQYF | TGTGCCAGCAGCTCAGGGGCAGATACGCAGTATTTT
13 | TRBJ2-2 | few | . | TRBV6-6 | CASSLLGAGELFF | TGTGCCAGCAGTTTACTAGGTGCCGGGGAGCTGTTTTTT
12 | TRBJ2-1 | . | . | TRBV7-2 | CASSLVVAEQFF | TGTGCCAGCAGCTTAGTAGTGGCTGAGCAGTTCTTC
14 | TRBJ1-1 | . | . | TRBV7-9 | CASSSRHGTLEAFF | TGTGCCAGCAGCTCAAGGCACGGGACACTTGAAGCTTTCTTT
12 | TRBJ2-2 | . | . | TRBV7-2 | CASSLRPGELFF | TGTGCCAGCAGCTTACGCCCTGGGGAGCTGTTTTTT
13 | TRBJ2-7 | few | TRBD1 | TRBV7-9 | CASSPDRVGEQYF | TGTGCCAGCAGCCCTGACAGGGTTGGTGAGCAGTACTTC
15 | TRBJ1-3 | . | . | TRBV4-2 | CASSQPGGSGNTIYF | TGTGCCAGCAGCCAACCTGGGGGGTCTGGAAACACCATATATTTT
14 | TRBJ2-7 | . | . | TRBV6-6 | CASITPTQVAEQYF | TGTGCCAGCATCACACCGACCCAGGTCGCGGAGCAGTACTTC
16 | TRBJ1-6 | . | . | TRBV27 | CASSFFRDRRDSPLHF | TGTGCCAGCAGTTTCTTCCGGGACCGGAGAGATTCACCCCTCCACTTT
13 | TRBJ1-2 | . | TRBD1 | TRBV27 | CASSSTGSYGYTF | TGTGCCAGCAGTTCGACAGGGTCCTATGGCTACACCTTC
18 | TRBJ1-2 | . | . | TRBV19 | CASSIPRGRQPNTYGYTF | TGTGCCAGTAGTATCCCCCGGGGCCGACAGCCGAATACGTATGGCTACACCTTC
15 | TRBJ1-2 | . | . | TRBV6-5 | CASSYSDRLNYGYTF | TGTGCCAGCAGTTACTCGGACCGGCTTAACTATGGCTACACCTTC
12 | TRBJ2-3 | few | . | TRBV19 | CASRWSGDTQYF | TGTGCCAGTAGGTGGTCAGGAGATACGCAGTATTTT
13 | TRBJ2-6 | . | . | TRBV5-4 | CASSRTGANVLTF | TGTGCCAGCAGCCGGACTGGGGCCAACGTCCTGACTTTC
15 | TRBJ2-7 | . | . | TRBV27 | CASSPTGPSSYEQYF | TGTGCCAGCAGCCCTACAGGGCCCTCCTCCTACGAGCAGTACTTC
13 | TRBJ2-7 | . | . | TRBV2 | CASSGRGYYEQYF | TGTGCCAGCAGTGGGAGGGGGTACTACGAGCAGTACTTC
15 | TRBJ2-1 | . | TRBD1 | TRBV19 | CASRRDRGVYNEQFF | TGTGCCAGTAGGCGGGACAGGGGAGTATACAATGAGCAGTTCTTC